The rows below give T cell receptor beta chains drawn from one sample of a study of shared clonotypes between healthy human individuals. Libraries were prepared by immunoSEQ multiplex PCR; TCRdb keeps only in-frame clonotypes and omits some of them. Among roughly 2 million clones listed, approximately 95% were seen once. The source material was naive CD4+ T cells sorted from blood. The receptors shown here come from a man between 18 and 29 years old in good health. The CDR3 runs from the conserved cysteine through the conserved F or W. A D gene is named only where the DNA matches it firmly. The size of a clone is reported for some rows only, either as once, few or many, or as a class for expanded clones.

j_gene	v_gene	d_gene	abundance	CDR3nt	CDR3aa
TRBJ1-4	TRBV19	TRBD1	-	TGTGCCACCGCGGACAGGGGACGAGAAAAACTGTTTTTT	CATADRGREKLFF
TRBJ1-2	TRBV21-1	-	-	TGTGCCAGCAGCAAAGCGGCAGGGGGCGCGGGCGGCTACACCTTC	CASSKAAGGAGGYTF
TRBJ2-3	TRBV18	TRBD2	-	TGTGCCAGCTCACGACTAGCGGGAGTCACAGATACGCAGTATTTT	CASSRLAGVTDTQYF
TRBJ1-5	TRBV18	-	-	TGTGCCAGCTCACCTTCAGGCGGGGAAGGTCAGCCCCAGCATTTT	CASSPSGGEGQPQHF
TRBJ1-6	TRBV11-2	-	few	TGTGCCAGCAGCTTAGGCGGGACATGGGATTCACCCCTCCACTTT	CASSLGGTWDSPLHF
TRBJ2-5	TRBV6-1	-	-	TGTGCCAGCAGCGAGACCGGGACGATACAAGAGACCCAGTACTTC	CASSETGTIQETQYF
TRBJ1-6	TRBV5-4	TRBD1	once	TGTGCCAGCAGTAGGGGACAGCGAAGCTCCTATAATTCACCCCTCCACTTT	CASSRGQRSSYNSPLHF
TRBJ1-1	TRBV10-3	-	-	TGTGCCATCAGTGATCCAAACAGGAAGAACACTGAAGCTTTCTTT	CAISDPNRKNTEAFF
TRBJ1-5	TRBV6-6	-	once	TGTGCCAGCTTCCCATATAGCAATCAGCCCCAGCATTTT	CASFPYSNQPQHF
TRBJ2-3	TRBV6-4	-	-	TGTGCCAGCAGTGACTCATGGCGTCCCAGCACAGATACGCAGTATTTT	CASSDSWRPSTDTQYF
TRBJ2-7	TRBV7-2	-	-	TGTGCCACCGCATCCGCCGGGGGCTCGTACGAGCAGTACTTC	CATASAGGSYEQYF
TRBJ2-1	TRBV5-1	TRBD2	-	TGCGCCAGCAGCTTCTTAGCTAGCGGGAGCTCCTACAATGAGCAGTTCTTC	CASSFLASGSSYNEQFF
TRBJ1-3	TRBV18	-	-	TGTGCCAGCTCGCCCCAATCAGTACTTGGAAACACCATATATTTT	CASSPQSVLGNTIYF
TRBJ2-7	TRBV11-2	-	-	TGTGCCACCACGCAGGGGGGCGTAGGATACGAGCAGTACTTC	CATTQGGVGYEQYF
TRBJ2-7	TRBV7-2	-	once	TGTGCCAGCAGCCCAACCTATTTGGGTTCCGAGCAGTACTTC	CASSPTYLGSEQYF
TRBJ2-7	TRBV30	-	-	TGTGCCTGGAGTGGGGATTACGAGCAGTACTTC	CAWSGDYEQYF
TRBJ2-1	TRBV19	TRBD2	-	TGTGCCAGTAGTATAGGGACTAGCGGGATGAATGAGCAGTTCTTC	CASSIGTSGMNEQFF
TRBJ2-1	TRBV7-2	TRBD2	-	TGTGCCAGCAGCTTCCGTCCAATAGCGGGAGGGGATGAGCAGTTCTTC	CASSFRPIAGGDEQFF
TRBJ1-2	TRBV5-1	TRBD1	-	TGCGCCAGCACTCGGGACAGGGGAGTGGATGGCTACACCTTC	CASTRDRGVDGYTF
TRBJ2-3	TRBV5-1	-	-	TGCGCCAGCAGCTCGGCTAGGACAGTTTCAGATACGCAGTATTTT	CASSSARTVSDTQYF
TRBJ2-2	TRBV9	-	once	TGTGCCAGCAGCCTTGGGGCCGCTTGGAACACCGGGGAGCTGTTTTTT	CASSLGAAWNTGELFF
TRBJ2-7	TRBV5-1	-	-	TGCGCCAGCAACATGAACTCCTACGAGCAGTACTTC	CASNMNSYEQYF
TRBJ2-3	TRBV5-1	-	-	TGCGCCAGCAGCTTGGAGGCGGTCACAGATACGCAGTATTTT	CASSLEAVTDTQYF
TRBJ2-7	TRBV28	TRBD1	-	TGTGCCAGCAGTTTGGGCAGGGGGATGGGGGAGCAGTACTTC	CASSLGRGMGEQYF
TRBJ2-5	TRBV5-4	-	once	TGTGCCAGCAGCCCGGGTCCTGCAGTCCAAGAGACCCAGTACTTC	CASSPGPAVQETQYF
TRBJ1-1	TRBV6-1	-	-	TGTGCCAGCAGAATCGGGGCTGGGAACACTGAAGCTTTCTTT	CASRIGAGNTEAFF
TRBJ2-3	TRBV10-2	TRBD1	-	TGCGCCAGCAGGTCACAGGGGGCCACAGATACGCAGTATTTT	CASRSQGATDTQYF
TRBJ1-1	TRBV6-6	TRBD1	-	TGTGCCACCCGGAAGGGGGCCGGGACTGAAGCTTTCTTT	CATRKGAGTEAFF
TRBJ1-2	TRBV6-5	-	-	TGTGCCAGCAGCCGATCCTCAGGGAGAGGGGGTGAAACCTTC	CASSRSSGRGGETF
TRBJ1-5	TRBV30	TRBD1	-	TGTGCCTGGAGTCAGGGCAGGGGGCATCAGCCCCAGCATTTT	CAWSQGRGHQPQHF
TRBJ2-5	TRBV30	TRBD2	-	TGTGCCTGGAGGCTAGCGGGAGGGTGGACCCAGTACTTC	CAWRLAGGWTQYF
TRBJ1-5	TRBV19	TRBD1	-	TGTGCCAGTAGTTCTTTTGGGACAGGGACGTTCAATCAGCCCCAGCATTTT	CASSSFGTGTFNQPQHF
TRBJ2-1	TRBV27	TRBD2	-	TGTGCCAGCAGTCTTCGCTACCCCGGGACTAGTCCCCACAATGAGCAGTTCTTC	CASSLRYPGTSPHNEQFF
TRBJ1-1	TRBV10-3	-	-	TGTGCCATCAGTGAGTCGGCAGGGATCACTGAAGCTTTCTTT	CAISESAGITEAFF
TRBJ1-6	TRBV7-2	TRBD1	-	TGTGCCAGCAGCCGAACAGGGGACTATAATTCACCCCTCCACTTT	CASSRTGDYNSPLHF
TRBJ1-3	TRBV9	-	-	TGTGCCAGCAGCGTAGAGACAGTTAAGAGCTCTGGAAACACCATATATTTT	CASSVETVKSSGNTIYF
TRBJ2-5	TRBV7-7	TRBD2	-	TGTGCTAGCAGCCAAGGCCTAGCGGGAGGGGAAGAGACCCAGTACTTC	CASSQGLAGGEETQYF
TRBJ2-7	TRBV27	-	-	TGTGCCAGCAGGCGTACCGCGACAGGTCATTACGAGCAGTACTTC	CASRRTATGHYEQYF
TRBJ2-7	TRBV7-2	-	-	TGTGCCAGCAGCCCCCACCGCGGCTTGGGGCAGTACTTC	CASSPHRGLGQYF
TRBJ2-7	TRBV7-9	-	-	TGTGCCAGCAGCTTAGTAGGTCTTGGTGGGGACGAGCAGTACTTC	CASSLVGLGGDEQYF
TRBJ2-2	TRBV5-1	-	-	TGCGCCAGCAGCCTCTTCATCTTCACCTCAGGACCCGACACCGGGGAGCTGTTTTTT	CASSLFIFTSGPDTGELFF
TRBJ2-3	TRBV6-1	-	-	TGTGCCAGCAGTGTGGACTCCACAGATACGCAGTATTTT	CASSVDSTDTQYF
TRBJ2-1	TRBV5-1	TRBD2	-	TGCGCCAGCAGCTTCGCCACCGGGACTAGCGGGAGATACAATGAGCAGTTCTTC	CASSFATGTSGRYNEQFF
TRBJ1-1	TRBV7-9	TRBD1	once	TGTGCCAGCAGCGAGGACAGGGGGAGGTCTATGAACACTGAAGCTTTCTTT	CASSEDRGRSMNTEAFF
TRBJ2-5	TRBV18	TRBD1	-	TGTGCCAGCCGGTGGGGACAGGGGGAGTCAGAGACCCAGTACTTC	CASRWGQGESETQYF
TRBJ1-4	TRBV28	-	-	TGTGCCAGCAGTTTAACACCAAGTAATGAAAAACTGTTTTTT	CASSLTPSNEKLFF
TRBJ1-2	TRBV4-3	TRBD1	-	TGCGCCAGCAGCCAAGATCAGGGGGAAAGCTATGGCTACACCTTC	CASSQDQGESYGYTF
TRBJ1-4	TRBV30	-	-	TGTGCCTGGAGTGTATACGGGACCCCGTCCGGAAATGAAAAACTGTTTTTT	CAWSVYGTPSGNEKLFF
TRBJ1-1	TRBV28	-	-	TGTGCCAGCAGTTTTATTAAGGGCTTGAACACTGAAGCTTTCTTT	CASSFIKGLNTEAFF